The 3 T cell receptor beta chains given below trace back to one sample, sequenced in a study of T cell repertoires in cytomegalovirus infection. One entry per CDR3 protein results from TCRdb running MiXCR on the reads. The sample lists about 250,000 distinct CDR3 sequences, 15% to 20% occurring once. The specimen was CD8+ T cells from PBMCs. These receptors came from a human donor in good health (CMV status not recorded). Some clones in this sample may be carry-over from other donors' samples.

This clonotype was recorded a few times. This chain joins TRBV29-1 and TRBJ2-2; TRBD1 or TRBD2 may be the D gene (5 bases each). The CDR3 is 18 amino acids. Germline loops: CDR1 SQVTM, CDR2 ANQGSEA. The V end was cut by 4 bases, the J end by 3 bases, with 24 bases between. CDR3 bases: TGCAGCGTTGGCACCGGCAGGGACCGCGTTTGGGACACCGGGGAGCTGTTTTTT. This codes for CSVGTGRDRVWDTGELFF.

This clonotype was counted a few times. The DNA of the CDR3 is TGTGCCAGCAGCTCGCCGGCGGGAGCCTACGAGCAGTACTTC. This codes for CASSSPAGAYEQYF. The genes are TRBV5-5 and TRBJ2-7, with 7 positions matching TRBD2. Trimming removed 3 bases from V and 2 bases from J; junction bases left unmatched: 5. The germline V gene has CDR1 SGHKS and CDR2 YYEKEE (reference sequence). The CDR3 loop spans 14 amino acids.

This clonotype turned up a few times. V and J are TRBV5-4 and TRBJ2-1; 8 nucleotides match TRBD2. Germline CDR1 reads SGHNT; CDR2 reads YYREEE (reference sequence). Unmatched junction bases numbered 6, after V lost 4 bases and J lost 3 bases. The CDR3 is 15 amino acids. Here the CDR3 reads CASSQRGGYYNEQFF. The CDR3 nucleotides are TGTGCCAGCAGCCAACGCGGGGGGTACTACAATGAGCAGTTCTTC.